This T cell receptor (beta chain) was sequenced during a study of cytomegalovirus exposure and HLA in healthy donors. This clone has a single count. PCR employed 60 Vbeta and 13 Jbeta primers. Some clones are missing from TCRdb's copy, which holds only in-frame ones; the method was immunoSEQ multiplex PCR. The sample holds 190,000 or so clones, 83% seen once. The CDR3 loop spans 15 amino acids. Between the trimmed V and J ends, which lost 3 bases and 4 bases, there was a span of 15 bases. The germline V gene has CDR1 LNHDA and CDR2 SQIVND (reference sequence). The TCR sequence derives from a man aged 45 to 65 in good health and CMV-seronegative. Sample: PBMCs. This chain joins TRBV19 and TRBJ1-2; D remains ambiguous. Here the CDR3 reads CASSIAQEASYGYTF. CDR3 sequence (DNA): TGTGCCAGTAGTATTGCCCAGGAGGCGAGCTATGGCTACACCTTC.